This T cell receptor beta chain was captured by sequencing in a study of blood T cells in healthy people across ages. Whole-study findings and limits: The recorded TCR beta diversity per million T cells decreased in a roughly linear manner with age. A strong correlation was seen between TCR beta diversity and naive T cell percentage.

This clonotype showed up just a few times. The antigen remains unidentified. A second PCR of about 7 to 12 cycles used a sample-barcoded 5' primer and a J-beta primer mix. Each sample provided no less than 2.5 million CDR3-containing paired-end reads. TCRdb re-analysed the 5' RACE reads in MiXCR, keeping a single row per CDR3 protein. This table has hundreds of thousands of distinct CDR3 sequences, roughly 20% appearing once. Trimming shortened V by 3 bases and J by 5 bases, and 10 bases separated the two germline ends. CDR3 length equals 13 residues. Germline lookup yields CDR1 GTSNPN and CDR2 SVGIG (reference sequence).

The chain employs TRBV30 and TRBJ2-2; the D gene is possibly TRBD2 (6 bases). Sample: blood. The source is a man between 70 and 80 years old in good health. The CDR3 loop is CAWRETRTGELFF. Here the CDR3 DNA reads TGTGCCTGGAGGGAGACTAGAACCGGGGAGCTGTTTTTT.